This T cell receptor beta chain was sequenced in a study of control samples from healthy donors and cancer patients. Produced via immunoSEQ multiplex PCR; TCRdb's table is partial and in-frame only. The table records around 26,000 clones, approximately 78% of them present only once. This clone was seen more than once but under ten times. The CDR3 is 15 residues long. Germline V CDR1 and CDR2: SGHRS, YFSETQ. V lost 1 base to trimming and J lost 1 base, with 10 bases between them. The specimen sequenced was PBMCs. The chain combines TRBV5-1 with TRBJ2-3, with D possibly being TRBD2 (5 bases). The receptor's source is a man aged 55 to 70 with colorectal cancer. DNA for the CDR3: TGCGCCAGCAGCTTGTTACAGAGGGGCACAGATACGCAGTATTTT. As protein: CASSLLQRGTDTQYF.